Shown below are 27 T cell receptor beta chains from a single sample sequenced in a study of shared clonotypes between healthy human individuals. Sequencing was performed with immunoSEQ multiplex PCR; in TCRdb, only in-frame clones are kept and a portion is missing. The sample has 1.4 million or so clones, 98% seen once; the top ten hold about 0.34%. Input material: naive CD4+ T cells sorted from blood. Subset reported: CD45RA+ positively selected. Receptor source: a young man in good health.

The chain employs TRBV29-1 and TRBJ2-7, with D perhaps matching TRBD2 (5 bases). The CDR3 is made up of 12 amino acids. V dropped 6 bases and J dropped 4 bases, with 13 bases sitting between them. CDR1 is SQVTM and CDR2 is ANQGSEA in the germline V gene. The CDR3: CSVTFRGYEQYF. The CDR3 nucleotides read TGCAGCGTGACCTTCCGGGGTTACGAGCAGTACTTC.

The rearrangement links TRBV4-3 to TRBJ2-7; D call uncertain. The CDR3 is 14 amino acids. Germline V gene data show CDR1 as LGHNA and CDR2 as YSLEER. V was pared by 0 bases and J by 1 base, with 7 bases between. CDR3 residues: CASSQDRRSYEQYF. The CDR3 bases are TGCGCCAGCAGCCAAGACAGGAGATCCTACGAGCAGTACTTC.

The gene calls are TRBV29-1 and TRBJ2-2; 9 bases match TRBD1. The length of the CDR3 is 17 residues. Germline V CDR1 and CDR2: SQVTM, ANQGSEA. Losses at the gene ends were 3 bases for V and 4 bases for J; bases not matched to a gene: 12. The CDR3 nucleotides read TGCAGCGTTGAGGTCGGGACAGGGAGTATACGCACCGGGGAGCTGTTTTTT. Its translation is CSVEVGTGSIRTGELFF.

This chain connects TRBV10-2 to TRBJ2-3; either TRBD1 or TRBD2 may supply D (6 bases each). Trimming took off 10 bases at V and 0 bases at J, with 17 bases between the two ends. There are 15 residues in the CDR3. Germline values: CDR1 WSHSY, CDR2 SAAADI. The CDR3 loop is CAILAPGASTDTQYF. CDR3 bases: TGCGCCATCCTCGCCCCGGGGGCTAGCACAGATACGCAGTATTTT.

The chain recombines TRBV15 with TRBJ2-7, with TRBD1 identical over 7 bases. Germline-derived CDR1 and CDR2 are LNHNV and YYDKDF (reference sequence). The CDR3 runs 14 residues. Trimming took 1 base from V and 3 from J; bases not matched to a gene: 3. DNA for the CDR3: TGTGCCACCAGCAGAGGGGACAGCCTCTACGAGCAGTACTTC. Its translation is CATSRGDSLYEQYF.

The V and J genes are TRBV20-1 and TRBJ1-1, with D uncertain. Germline V CDR1 and CDR2: DFQATT, SNEGSKA (reference sequence). The CDR3 consists of 10 residues. CDR3 DNA sequence: TGCATTCCCTTAGGGACTGAAGCTTTCTTT. Translating it yields CIPLGTEAFF.

In the case of this clone: This CDR3 is also generated by other DNA sequences in the sample. The genes are TRBV7-9 and TRBJ1-1; tentatively, D is TRBD1 (6 bases). CDR1 is SEHNR and CDR2 is FQNEAQ in the germline V gene (reference sequence). The CDR3 length is 14 residues. Between the trimmed V and J ends, which lost 1 base and 2 bases, there was a span of 8 bases. Written as DNA, the CDR3 is TGTGCCAGCAGCTTAGGGGGGCTCAACACTGAAGCTTTCTTT. It specifies CASSLGGLNTEAFF.

This clone appeared once. The chain couples TRBV5-1 to TRBJ2-1; 14 positions match TRBD2. The CDR3 is 18 residues long. The germline V gene encodes CDR1 SGHRS and CDR2 YFSETQ. J was trimmed by 2 bases and V by 5 bases; bases with no gene match: 9. CDR3 sequence: CASRPGLAGAGPYNEQFF. In DNA form, the CDR3 reads TGCGCCAGCAGGCCGGGACTAGCGGGAGCGGGCCCCTACAATGAGCAGTTCTTC.

V is TRBV6-1 and J is TRBJ2-7, with TRBD2 matching 12 bases. The CDR3 is made up of 15 amino acids. Germline lookup yields CDR1 MNHNS and CDR2 SASEGT. V trimming: 4 bases; J trimming: 5 bases; junction bases outside the gene matches: 6. The CDR3 region has the DNA TGTGCCAGCAGTGCGGGTCTAGCGGGAGGGAACGAGCAGTACTTC. Residues: CASSAGLAGGNEQYF.

The V and J genes are TRBV5-1 and TRBJ2-3; TRBD2 is a possible D gene (5 bases). Trimming took off 0 bases at V and 2 bases at J, with 16 bases between the two ends. Germline V lookup: CDR1 SGHRS, CDR2 YFSETQ. This CDR3 spans 17 amino acids. CDR3 amino acids: CASSLARGQPNTDTQYF. The CDR3 bases are TGCGCCAGCAGCTTGGCCCGAGGGCAACCCAACACAGATACGCAGTATTTT. Drawing the rest from reference TRBV5-1 and TRBJ2-3, the complete variable domain is KAGVTQTPRYLIKTRGQQVTLSCSPISGHRSVSWYQQTPGQGLQFLFEYFSETQRNKGNFPGRFSGRQFSNSRSEMNVSTLELGDSALYLCASSLARGQPNTDTQYFGPGTRLTVL.

In regard to this clone: The sample contains more than one DNA sequence encoding this CDR3. The V gene is TRBV29-1, the J gene TRBJ2-3; D is uncertain. V was cut by 7 bases and J by 3 bases, with 8 bases left in between. Germline V CDR1 and CDR2: SQVTM, ANQGSEA. This CDR3 is 11 amino acids long. CDR3 protein: CSAVTTDTQYF. Written as DNA, the CDR3 is TGCAGCGCCGTAACAACAGATACGCAGTATTTT.

This chain uses TRBV5-6 with TRBJ1-5, with TRBD1 as a possible D gene (6 bases). V was pared by 0 bases and J by 3 bases, with 16 bases between. Germline V gene lookup returns CDR1 SGHDT and CDR2 YYEEEE. This CDR3 comprises 17 residues. The CDR3: CASSLGLLGTPNQPQHF. As DNA, the CDR3 is TGTGCCAGCAGCTTGGGCCTTTTAGGGACACCCAATCAGCCCCAGCATTTT.

This chain links TRBV6-1 with TRBJ1-2; TRBD1 aligns across 7 bases. This CDR3 comprises 16 residues. J gave up 2 bases and V 4 bases, and 10 bases lay outside the gene matches. Per germline, CDR1 MNHNS and CDR2 SASEGT. For the CDR3, the DNA is TGTGCCAGCAGTGCTGATCCGGGACAGAAAAACTATGGCTACACCTTC. The encoded protein is CASSADPGQKNYGYTF.

This clone came up once. The J gene is TRBJ2-1, the V gene TRBV7-2, with TRBD2 as a possible D gene (7 bases). V was shortened by 8 bases and J by 4 bases, with 18 bases between the two germline ends. Per the germline V gene, CDR1 is SGHTA and CDR2 is FQGNSA. This CDR3 region has 15 residues. Here the CDR3 reads CASSLRGPPYNEQFF. As DNA, the CDR3 is TGTGCCAGCTCCTTGCGGGGGCCTCCTTACAATGAGCAGTTCTTC.

The gene calls are TRBV18 and TRBJ2-4; perhaps TRBD2 as D (5 bases). The V gene's germline CDR1 is KGHSH and CDR2 LQKENI. V dropped 3 bases and J dropped 8 bases, with 11 bases sitting between them. This CDR3 comprises 13 residues. The CDR3 sequence is CASSPRGYDIQYF. The DNA for the CDR3 is TGTGCCAGCTCACCTCGAGGGTACGACATTCAGTACTTC.

On this clone itself: Within the sample, other DNA sequences also encode this same CDR3. This sequence joins TRBV7-3 and TRBJ2-2; TRBD2 agrees at 9 bases. CDR3 length equals 15 residues. The germline gives CDR1 SGHTA, CDR2 FQGTGA. The J segment lost 5 bases and the V segment lost 2 bases, leaving 3 bases of the junction unmatched. CDR3 bases: TGTGCCAGCAGCTTAGGGCTAGCGGGAACCGGGGAGCTGTTTTTT. Its protein product is CASSLGLAGTGELFF.

The chain combines TRBV30 with TRBJ2-5; 14 bases map to TRBD2. Germline trimming cut 2 bases from V and 7 bases from J; bases unmatched to any gene: 9. The CDR3 length is 16 residues. Germline V gives CDR1 GTSNPN, CDR2 SVGIG (reference sequence). DNA of the CDR3: TGTGCCTGGAGTCCCCCGGGACTAGCGGGAGCAGTGACCCAGTACTTC. Its protein product is CAWSPPGLAGAVTQYF.

This clone was found once. The CDR3 region has the DNA TGTGCCAGCTCACCACTGGACACTGGCGAGCAGTACTTC. This sequence encodes CASSPLDTGEQYF. The chain has TRBV18 and TRBJ2-7, with D tentatively TRBD1 (5 bases). V lost 1 base, J lost 6 bases, and 10 bases lay in between. There are 13 residues in the CDR3. Germline CDR1 KGHSH, CDR2 LQKENI.

The gene calls are TRBV11-2 and TRBJ2-3; TRBD2 aligns across 14 bases. Trimming removed 3 bases from V and 6 bases from J; junction bases left unmatched: 5. Per the germline V gene, CDR1 is SGHAT and CDR2 is FQNNGV. This CDR3 region has 16 residues. CDR3 bases: TGTGCCAGCAGCTTGCGGACTAGCGGGAGGAGGGATACGCAGTATTTT. It specifies CASSLRTSGRRDTQYF. The full variable domain, completed using reference TRBV11-2 and TRBJ2-3, is EAGVAQSPRYKIIEKRQSVAFWCNPISGHATLYWYQQILGQGPKLLIQFQNNGVVDDSQLPKDRFSAERLKGVDSTLKIQPAKLEDSAVYLCASSLRTSGRRDTQYFGPGTRLTVL.

V gene TRBV28 combines with J gene TRBJ2-7; the match to TRBD1 covers 10 bases. CDR1 and CDR2 (germline): MDHEN, SYDVKM. The CDR3 runs 15 residues. J was trimmed by 2 bases and V by 7 bases; bases with no gene match: 8. CDR3 in DNA: TGTGCCAGCAATTCCCCCGGGACAGGGGCCTACGAGCAGTACTTC. It encodes CASNSPGTGAYEQYF. Drawing the rest from reference TRBV28 and TRBJ2-7, the complete variable domain is DVKVTQSSRYLVKRTGEKVFLECVQDMDHENMFWYRQDPGLGLRLIYFSYDVKMKEKGDIPEGYSVSREKKERFSLILESASTNQTSMYLCASNSPGTGAYEQYFGPGTRLTVT.

The rearrangement uses TRBV9 and TRBJ2-2, with D unresolved. Trimming left V 4 bases short and J 6 bases short, with 16 bases between. Looked up from germline, CDR1 is SGDLS and CDR2 is YYNGEE. The CDR3 covers 15 residues. For the CDR3, the DNA is TGTGCCAGCAGCTCAGACGCCCACCCCGCCGGGGAGCTGTTTTTT. Translation: CASSSDAHPAGELFF.

This chain connects TRBV4-3 to TRBJ2-1; weak D call: TRBD2 (6 bases). The CDR3 spans 13 residues. The germline V gene has CDR1 LGHNA and CDR2 YSLEER. V lost 4 bases to trimming and J lost 3 bases, with 7 bases between them. This CDR3 is CASSRDFYNEQFF. CDR3 in DNA: TGCGCCAGCAGCCGGGACTTCTACAATGAGCAGTTCTTC.

About this clone itself: Other DNA sequences in this specimen translate into the identical CDR3. CDR3 DNA: TGTGCCAGCTCAGGACAGGGGACCTACGAGCAGTACTTC. Translation: CASSGQGTYEQYF. This chain joins TRBV18 and TRBJ2-7, with 9 bases aligning to TRBD1. Trimming took 5 bases from V and 2 from J; bases not matched to a gene: 1. The CDR3 loop spans 13 amino acids. Germline CDR1 KGHSH, CDR2 LQKENI. The whole variable domain, filled in from reference TRBV18 and TRBJ2-7, reads NAGVMQNPRHLVRRRGQEARLRCSPMKGHSHVYWYRQLPEEGLKFMVYLQKENIIDESGMPKERFSAEFPKEGPSILRIQQVVRGDSAAYFCASSGQGTYEQYFGPGTRLTVT.

The chain has TRBV10-2 and TRBJ2-1, with 7 bases lining up with TRBD2. Germline assignment: CDR1 WSHSY and CDR2 SAAADI. CDR3 length: 15 residues. With V trimmed by 3 bases and J by 2 bases, 4 bases remained unmatched. The CDR3 reads CASSEVGGTYNEQFF. The CDR3, as DNA: TGCGCCAGCAGTGAAGTGGGAGGGACCTACAATGAGCAGTTCTTC.

V usage is TRBV2 and J usage is TRBJ2-7; TRBD2 aligns across 9 bases. CDR1 SNHLY and CDR2 FYNNEI come from the germline V gene. J gave up 4 bases and V 6 bases, and 7 bases lay outside the gene matches. This CDR3 has 14 amino acids. The CDR3 sequence is CASRMGGRAYEQYF. CDR3 in DNA: TGTGCCAGCAGGATGGGCGGGAGGGCTTACGAGCAGTACTTC.

The chain employs TRBV5-4 and TRBJ2-2, with 9 bases identical to TRBD2. This CDR3 contains 15 residues. Losses at the gene ends were 6 bases for V and 7 bases for J; bases not matched to a gene: 10. The germline V gene encodes CDR1 SGHNT and CDR2 YYREEE (reference sequence). The CDR3 sequence is CASNAGGPFIGELFF. As DNA, the CDR3 is TGTGCCAGCAACGCGGGAGGGCCTTTCATCGGGGAGCTGTTTTTT.

In this sample, this clone turned up once. Other nucleotide sequences in the sample specify the same CDR3. The V call is TRBV7-2, the J call TRBJ1-1; the D gene is possibly TRBD1 (5 bases). Trimming took off 3 bases at V and 4 bases at J, with 9 bases between the two ends. Germline V gives CDR1 SGHTA, CDR2 FQGNSA. The CDR3 consists of 13 residues. The CDR3 nucleotides read TGTGCCAGCAGCTTGGGACTTAGCACTGAAGCTTTCTTT. This encodes CASSLGLSTEAFF.